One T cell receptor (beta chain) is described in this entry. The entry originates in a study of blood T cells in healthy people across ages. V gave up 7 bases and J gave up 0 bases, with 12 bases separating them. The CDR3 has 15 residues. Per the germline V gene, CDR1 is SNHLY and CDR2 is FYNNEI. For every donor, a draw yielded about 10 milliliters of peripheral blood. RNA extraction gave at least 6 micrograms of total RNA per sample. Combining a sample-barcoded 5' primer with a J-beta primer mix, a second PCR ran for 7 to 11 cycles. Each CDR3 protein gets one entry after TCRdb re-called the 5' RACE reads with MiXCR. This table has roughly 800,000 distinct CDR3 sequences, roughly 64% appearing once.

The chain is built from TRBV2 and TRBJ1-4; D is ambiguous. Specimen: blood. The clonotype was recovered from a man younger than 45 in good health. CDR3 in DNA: TGTGCCAGCATATTGTTTAAAGCAACTAATGAAAAACTGTTTTTT. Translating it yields CASILFKATNEKLFF.